This is a list of T cell receptor beta chains from one sample in a study of blood T cell repertoires in COVID-19. The repertoire was sequenced with immunoSEQ multiplex PCR; TCRdb's copy has only in-frame clones and lacks some. The table records 59,000 or so clones, roughly 79% of them present only once. The sample consisted of peripheral blood. These receptors were collected from a woman older than 75 with active or convalescent COVID-19. Both conserved end residues are part of each CDR3. The order of the fields is D gene, CDR3 length, V gene, clone size, J gene, CDR3 protein, CDR3 DNA. A D gene is named only where the DNA matches it firmly. Clone sizes are given selectively: once, few, many, or a class where the clone is expanded.

TRBD1,16,TRBV28,NA,TRBJ1-1,CASSLGQGVYVTEAFF,TGTGCCAGCAGTTTGGGGCAGGGGGTTTATGTCACTGAAGCTTTCTTT
TRBD1,13,TRBV27,NA,TRBJ1-2,CASSQQGAYGYTF,TGTGCCAGCAGTCAACAGGGGGCATATGGCTACACCTTC
NA,11,TRBV7-9,NA,TRBJ2-7,CASSLTHEQYF,TGTGCCAGCAGCTTAACACACGAGCAGTACTTC
TRBD2,15,TRBV7-3,NA,TRBJ2-1,CASSLTPGGNNEQFF,TGTGCCAGCAGCTTAACGCCGGGGGGGAACAATGAGCAGTTCTTC
NA,17,TRBV5-1,NA,TRBJ1-5,CASSLEALGGSNQPQHF,TGCGCCAGCAGCTTGGAGGCCTTGGGGGGTAGCAATCAGCCCCAGCATTTT
NA,15,TRBV7-9,NA,TRBJ1-4,CASSLDQGLNEKLFF,TGTGCCAGCAGCTTAGATCAGGGGCTTAATGAAAAACTGTTTTTT
NA,16,TRBV28,few,TRBJ2-7,CASSFGAAPNSYEQYF,TGTGCCAGCAGTTTCGGTGCCGCACCGAACTCCTACGAGCAGTACTTC
TRBD2,15,TRBV7-2,NA,TRBJ2-7,CASSPSGGRPYEQYF,TGTGCCAGCAGTCCTAGCGGGGGTCGGCCCTACGAGCAGTACTTC
NA,15,TRBV27,NA,TRBJ2-7,CASSSDSLGADEQYF,TGTGCCAGCAGCAGCGACAGCCTGGGCGCAGACGAGCAGTACTTC
NA,13,TRBV6-5,few,TRBJ2-7,CASSYPGTGIYVF,TGTGCCAGCAGTTACCCGGGAACCGGTATATACGTCTTC
NA,14,TRBV19,NA,TRBJ2-2,CATPVRLYTGELFF,TGTGCCACCCCGGTCCGCCTCTACACCGGGGAGCTGTTTTTT
TRBD1,13,TRBV11-2,NA,TRBJ2-7,CASSRDRGYEQYF,TGTGCCAGCAGCCGGGACAGGGGCTACGAGCAGTACTTC
NA,15,TRBV7-2,NA,TRBJ2-3,CASSPRAGSTDTQYF,TGTGCCAGCAGCCCCCGCGCGGGGAGCACAGATACGCAGTATTTT
NA,14,TRBV19,NA,TRBJ1-2,CASSIGQEYYGYTF,TGTGCCAGTAGTATAGGGCAGGAATACTATGGCTACACCTTC
TRBD1,18,TRBV2,NA,TRBJ2-7,CASMDPGQAVSSSYEQYF,TGTGCCAGCATGGACCCGGGACAGGCCGTTTCGAGCTCCTACGAGCAGTACTTC
NA,16,TRBV27,many,TRBJ1-5,CASSLFGGLSNQPQHF,TGTGCCAGCAGTTTATTTGGGGGCTTGAGCAATCAGCCCCAGCATTTT
TRBD1,20,TRBV4-1,NA,TRBJ2-6,CASSPLISDRVVSGANVLTF,TGCGCCAGCAGCCCCCTTATAAGCGACAGGGTCGTCTCTGGGGCCAACGTCCTGACTTTC
NA,12,TRBV6-5,NA,TRBJ1-2,CASRGGDYGYTF,TGTGCCAGCAGAGGAGGCGACTATGGCTACACCTTC
TRBD1,12,TRBV5-6,NA,TRBJ1-1,CASRQGQLEAFF,TGTGCCAGCAGACAGGGACAGCTTGAAGCTTTCTTT
TRBD1,15,TRBV19,once,TRBJ1-1,CASNAGGGMGLEAFF,TGTGCCAGTAATGCAGGGGGCGGCATGGGTCTCGAAGCTTTCTTT
NA,15,TRBV3-1/TRBV3-2,NA,TRBJ2-7,CASSPPAVSNPRQYF,TGTGCCAGCAGCCCACCTGCGGTCTCTAATCCAAGGCAGTACTTC
TRBD1,16,TRBV2,NA,TRBJ1-4,CASSPDRGSTNEKLFF,TGTGCCAGCAGCCCGGACAGGGGTTCAACTAATGAAAAACTGTTTTTT
NA,14,TRBV19,NA,TRBJ2-1,CASTTSSSYNEQFF,TGTGCCAGTACTACGTCAAGCTCCTACAATGAGCAGTTCTTC
TRBD1,13,TRBV10-2,NA,TRBJ2-5,CASYDRERETQYF,TGCGCCAGTTACGACAGGGAGAGAGAGACCCAGTACTTC
NA,15,TRBV11-2,NA,TRBJ2-2,CASSLRQGGTGELFF,TGTGCCAGCAGCTTAAGGCAGGGCGGAACCGGGGAGCTGTTTTTT
TRBD2,13,TRBV7-2,NA,TRBJ2-5,CASSSSGGETQYF,TGTGCCAGCAGCTCCTCGGGGGGAGAGACCCAGTACTTC
NA,13,TRBV7-8,NA,TRBJ2-1,CASSLRTPNEQFF,TGTGCCAGCAGCTTACGCACTCCCAATGAGCAGTTCTTC
NA,16,TRBV2,NA,TRBJ2-1,CASTPRVGGLYNEQFF,TGTGCCAGCACCCCAAGGGTGGGGGGTCTCTACAATGAGCAGTTCTTC
TRBD1,17,TRBV6-2/TRBV6-3,NA,TRBJ1-1,CASSYQVTGASNTEAFF,TGTGCCAGCAGTTACCAGGTGACAGGGGCCTCGAACACTGAAGCTTTCTTT
NA,14,TRBV6-1,NA,TRBJ1-4,CASSEAPGGEKLFF,TGTGCCAGCAGTGAAGCACCCGGGGGGGAAAAACTGTTTTTT
NA,13,TRBV28,NA,TRBJ2-5,CASSLLYQETQYF,TGTGCCAGCAGTTTACTCTACCAAGAGACCCAGTACTTC
TRBD1,14,TRBV15,NA,TRBJ2-2,CATSRQGDTGELFF,TGTGCCACCAGCCGGCAGGGGGACACCGGGGAGCTGTTTTTT
TRBD2,15,TRBV6-5,NA,TRBJ2-7,CASSYSGLVSYEQYF,TGTGCCAGCAGTTACTCGGGACTAGTCTCCTACGAGCAGTACTTC
TRBD2,15,TRBV19,NA,TRBJ2-3,CASSNGRGVTDTQYF,TGTGCCAGTAGTAATGGGCGGGGGGTCACAGATACGCAGTATTTT
NA,16,TRBV10-2,few,TRBJ2-5,CASSELFDSNQETQYF,TGCGCCAGCAGTGAGTTGTTCGACAGCAATCAAGAGACCCAGTACTTC
NA,14,TRBV18,NA,TRBJ1-2,CASSAWGGNYGYTF,TGTGCCAGCTCCGCCTGGGGAGGAAACTATGGCTACACCTTC
NA,11,TRBV28,NA,TRBJ1-2,CASTGVYGYTF,TGTGCCAGCACGGGTGTCTATGGCTACACCTTC
TRBD2,15,TRBV24-1,NA,TRBJ2-4,CATSESREGGHIQYF,TGTGCCACCAGTGAGTCGCGGGAGGGTGGGCACATTCAGTACTTC